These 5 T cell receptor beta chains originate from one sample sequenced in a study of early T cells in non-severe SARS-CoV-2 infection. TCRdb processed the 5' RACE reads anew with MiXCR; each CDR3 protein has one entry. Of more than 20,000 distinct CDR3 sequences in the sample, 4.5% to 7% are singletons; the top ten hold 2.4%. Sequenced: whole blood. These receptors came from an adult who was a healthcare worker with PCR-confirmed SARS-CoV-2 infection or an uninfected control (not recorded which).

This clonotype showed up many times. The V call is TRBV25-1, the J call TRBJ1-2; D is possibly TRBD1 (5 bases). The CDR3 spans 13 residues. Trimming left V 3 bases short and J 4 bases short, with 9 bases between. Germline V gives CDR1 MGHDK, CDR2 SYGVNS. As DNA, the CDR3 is TGTGCCAGCAGTGACTCGGGACTCTATGGCTACACCTTC. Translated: CASSDSGLYGYTF.

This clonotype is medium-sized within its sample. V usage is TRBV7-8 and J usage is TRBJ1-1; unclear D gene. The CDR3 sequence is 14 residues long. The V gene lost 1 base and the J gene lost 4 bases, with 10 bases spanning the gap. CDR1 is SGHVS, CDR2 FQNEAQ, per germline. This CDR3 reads CASSLVAGPTEAFF. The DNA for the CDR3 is TGTGCCAGCAGCTTAGTCGCAGGCCCCACTGAAGCTTTCTTT. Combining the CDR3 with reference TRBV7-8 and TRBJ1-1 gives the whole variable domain GAGVSQSPRYKVAKRGQDVALRCDPISGHVSLFWYQQALGQGPEFLTYFQNEAQLDKSGLPSDRFFAERPEGSVSTLKIQRTQQEDSAVYLCASSLVAGPTEAFFGQGTRLTVV.

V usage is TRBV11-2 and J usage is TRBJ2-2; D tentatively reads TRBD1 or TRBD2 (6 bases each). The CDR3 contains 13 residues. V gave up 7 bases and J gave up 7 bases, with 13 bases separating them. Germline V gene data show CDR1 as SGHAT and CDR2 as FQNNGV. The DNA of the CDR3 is TGTGCCAGCACCCTTGGGGGGCTCGGGGAGCTGTTTTTT. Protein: CASTLGGLGELFF.

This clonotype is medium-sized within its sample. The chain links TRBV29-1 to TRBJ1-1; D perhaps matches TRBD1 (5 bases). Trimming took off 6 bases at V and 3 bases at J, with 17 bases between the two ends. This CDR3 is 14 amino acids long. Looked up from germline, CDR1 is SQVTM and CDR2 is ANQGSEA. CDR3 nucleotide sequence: TGCAGCGTAGGTTGGGGGAACGTGTACACTGAAGCTTTCTTT. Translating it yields CSVGWGNVYTEAFF.

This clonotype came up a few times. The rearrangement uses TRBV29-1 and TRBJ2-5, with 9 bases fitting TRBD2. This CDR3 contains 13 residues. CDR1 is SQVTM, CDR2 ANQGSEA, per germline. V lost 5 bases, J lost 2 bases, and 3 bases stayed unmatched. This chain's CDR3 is CSVKAGGQETQYF. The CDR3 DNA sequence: TGCAGCGTTAAAGCGGGGGGTCAAGAGACCCAGTACTTC.